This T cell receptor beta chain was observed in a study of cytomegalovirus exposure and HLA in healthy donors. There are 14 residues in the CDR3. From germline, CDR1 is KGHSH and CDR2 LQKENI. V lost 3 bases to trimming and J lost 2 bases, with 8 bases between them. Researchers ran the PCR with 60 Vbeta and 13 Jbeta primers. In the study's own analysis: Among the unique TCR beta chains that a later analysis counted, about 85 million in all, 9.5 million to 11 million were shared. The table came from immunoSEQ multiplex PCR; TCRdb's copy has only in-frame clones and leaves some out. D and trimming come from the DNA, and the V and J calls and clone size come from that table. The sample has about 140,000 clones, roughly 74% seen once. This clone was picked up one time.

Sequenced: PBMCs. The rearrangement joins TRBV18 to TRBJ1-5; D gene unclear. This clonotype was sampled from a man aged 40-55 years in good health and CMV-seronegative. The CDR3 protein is CASSPEYGNQPQHF. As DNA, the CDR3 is TGTGCCAGCTCACCCGAGTATGGCAATCAGCCCCAGCATTTT.